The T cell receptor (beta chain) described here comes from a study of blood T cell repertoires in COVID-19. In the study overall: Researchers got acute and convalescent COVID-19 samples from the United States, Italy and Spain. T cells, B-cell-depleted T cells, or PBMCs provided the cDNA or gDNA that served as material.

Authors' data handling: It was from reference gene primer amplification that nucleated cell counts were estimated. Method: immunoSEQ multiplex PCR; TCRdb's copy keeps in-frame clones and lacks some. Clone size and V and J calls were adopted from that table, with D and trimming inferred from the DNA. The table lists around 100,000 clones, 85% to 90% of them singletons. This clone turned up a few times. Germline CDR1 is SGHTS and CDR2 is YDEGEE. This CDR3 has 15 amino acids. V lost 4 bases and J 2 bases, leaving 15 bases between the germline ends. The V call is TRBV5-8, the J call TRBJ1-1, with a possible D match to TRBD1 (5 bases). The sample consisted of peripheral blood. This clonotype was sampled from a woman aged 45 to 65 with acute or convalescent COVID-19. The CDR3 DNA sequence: TGTGCCAGCAGCAGCTGGAGGGGAACCAACACTGAAGCTTTCTTT. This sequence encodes CASSSWRGTNTEAFF.